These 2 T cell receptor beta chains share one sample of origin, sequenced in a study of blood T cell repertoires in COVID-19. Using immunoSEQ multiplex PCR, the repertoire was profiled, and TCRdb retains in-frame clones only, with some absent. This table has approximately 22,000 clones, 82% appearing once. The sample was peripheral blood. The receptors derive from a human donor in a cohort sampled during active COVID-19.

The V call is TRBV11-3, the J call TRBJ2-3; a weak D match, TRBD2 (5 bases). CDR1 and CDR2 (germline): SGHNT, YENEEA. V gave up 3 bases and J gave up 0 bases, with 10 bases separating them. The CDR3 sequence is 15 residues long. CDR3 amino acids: CASSFQRISTDTQYF. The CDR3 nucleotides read TGTGCCAGCAGCTTTCAGCGGATTAGCACAGATACGCAGTATTTT.

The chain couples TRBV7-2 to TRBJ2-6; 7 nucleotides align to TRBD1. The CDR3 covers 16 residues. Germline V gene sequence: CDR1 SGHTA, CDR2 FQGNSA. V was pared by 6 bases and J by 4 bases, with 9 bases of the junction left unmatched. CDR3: CASSSAGTAGANVLTF. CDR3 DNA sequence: TGTGCCAGCAGTTCAGCCGGGACAGCCGGGGCCAACGTCCTGACTTTC.